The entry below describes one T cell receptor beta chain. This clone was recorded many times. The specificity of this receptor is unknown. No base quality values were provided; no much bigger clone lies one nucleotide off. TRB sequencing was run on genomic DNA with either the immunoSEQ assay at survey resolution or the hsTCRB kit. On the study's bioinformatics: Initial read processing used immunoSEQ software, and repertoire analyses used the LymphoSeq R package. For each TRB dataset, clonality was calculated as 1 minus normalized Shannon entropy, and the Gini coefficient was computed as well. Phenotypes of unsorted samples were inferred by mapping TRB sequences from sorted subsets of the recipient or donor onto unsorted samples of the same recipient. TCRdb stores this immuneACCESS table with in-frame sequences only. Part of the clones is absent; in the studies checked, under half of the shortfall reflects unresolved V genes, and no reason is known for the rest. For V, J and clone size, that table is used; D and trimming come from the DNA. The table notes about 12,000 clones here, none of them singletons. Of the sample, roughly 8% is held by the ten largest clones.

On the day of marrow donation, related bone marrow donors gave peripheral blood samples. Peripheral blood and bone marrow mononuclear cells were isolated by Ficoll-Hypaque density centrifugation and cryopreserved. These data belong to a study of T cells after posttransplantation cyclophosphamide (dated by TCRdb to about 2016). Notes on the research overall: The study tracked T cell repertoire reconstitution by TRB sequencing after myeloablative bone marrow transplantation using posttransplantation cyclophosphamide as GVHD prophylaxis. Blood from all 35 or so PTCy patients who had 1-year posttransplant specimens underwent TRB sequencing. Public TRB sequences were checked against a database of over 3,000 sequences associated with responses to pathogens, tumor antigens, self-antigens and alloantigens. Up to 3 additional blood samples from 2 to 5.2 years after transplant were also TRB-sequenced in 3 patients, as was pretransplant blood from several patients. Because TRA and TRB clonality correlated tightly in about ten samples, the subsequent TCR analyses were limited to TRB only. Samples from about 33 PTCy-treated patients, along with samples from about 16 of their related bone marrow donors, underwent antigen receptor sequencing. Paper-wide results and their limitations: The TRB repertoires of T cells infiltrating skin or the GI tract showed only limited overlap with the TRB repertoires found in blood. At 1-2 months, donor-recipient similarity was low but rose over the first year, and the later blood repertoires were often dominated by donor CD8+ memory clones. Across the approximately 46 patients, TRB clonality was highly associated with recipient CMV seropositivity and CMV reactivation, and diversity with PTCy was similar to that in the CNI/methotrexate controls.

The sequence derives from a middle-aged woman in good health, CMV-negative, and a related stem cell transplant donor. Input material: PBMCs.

CDR3 sequence: CASSISVAGGLTGELFF. In nucleotide form, the sequence is TGTGCCAGTAGTATTAGTGTGGCGGGGGGGTTGACCGGGGAGCTGTTTTTT. The V and J genes are TRBV19 and TRBJ2-2, with TRBD2 matching 9 junction bases. The germline V gene (reference sequence) sets CDR1 to LNHDA and CDR2 to SQIVND. The CDR3 sequence holds 17 residues, the cysteine and phenylalanine included. Only CDR3 DNA remains: 51 bases, in frame from the first base. Unmatched junction bases come to 10, with V trimmed by 3 bases and J by 5 bases.